The 8 T cell receptor beta chains presented below share a single source sample, sequenced in a study of molecular identifiers for immune sequencing clone quantification. MiXCR, applied by TCRdb to the PCR reads, yields one record per CDR3 protein. The sample includes tens of thousands of distinct CDR3 sequences, approximately 17% of them seen just once. Sequencing was performed on naive CD8+ T cells from blood, with Jurkat cell RNA spiked in. The subset is: FACS-sorted CD8+CD4-CCR7+CD45RA+ naive T cells. The origin of the receptors is a human donor in good health. Some libraries in this study had Jurkat cell RNA spiked in.

This clonotype was detected many times. J is TRBJ2-7 and V is TRBV5-1; 8 nucleotides agree with TRBD1. V dropped 2 bases and J dropped 6; count of bases not matched to a gene: 7. Germline CDR1 reads SGHRS; CDR2 reads YFSETQ. CDR3 length equals 14 residues. The CDR3 reads CASSFEDRAGEQYF. CDR3 sequence (DNA): TGCGCCAGCAGCTTTGAGGACAGGGCTGGCGAGCAGTACTTC.

This clonotype is termed medium-sized. This chain connects TRBV29-1 to TRBJ2-2, with D perhaps TRBD1 (5 bases). Germline lookup yields CDR1 SQVTM and CDR2 ANQGSEA. This CDR3 is built from 15 residues. V lost 0 bases and J 5 bases, leaving 13 bases between the germline ends. CDR3 sequence reads: CSVEEGRAETGELFF. The CDR3 DNA reads as TGCAGCGTTGAAGAGGGCAGGGCAGAGACCGGGGAGCTGTTTTTT.

This clonotype was recorded many times. This chain links TRBV24-1 with TRBJ1-1; no reliable D call. The CDR3 is made up of 13 amino acids. CDR1 is KGHDR and CDR2 is SFDVKD in the germline V gene. V was clipped by 3 bases and J by 3 bases, with 7 bases between them. The CDR3 here is CATSDAGDTEAFF. As DNA, the CDR3 is TGTGCCACCAGTGATGCCGGGGACACTGAAGCTTTCTTT.

As regards this clonotype: This sequence may be a read error, since a much larger clone differs from it by one base. The gene calls are TRBV7-2 and TRBJ2-7, with 8 bases that match TRBD1. The CDR3 runs to 16 residues. The germline V gene has CDR1 SGHTA and CDR2 FQGNSA. Trimming removed 5 bases from V and 2 bases from J; junction bases left unmatched: 11. The CDR3 DNA reads as TGTGCCAGCAGCCCACGACAGGGGACGCCCCCCTACGAGCAGTACTTC. Amino acids: CASSPRQGTPPYEQYF.

This clonotype has at least ten counts. V is TRBV5-1 and J is TRBJ2-5; D call uncertain. CDR1 SGHRS and CDR2 YFSETQ come from the germline V gene. This CDR3 has 13 residues. The V gene lost 0 bases and the J gene lost 4 bases, with 7 bases spanning the gap. This CDR3 is CASSLAIGETQYF. As DNA, the CDR3 is TGCGCCAGCAGCTTGGCCATTGGAGAGACCCAGTACTTC.

This clonotype was seen many times. The chain recombines TRBV12-3 or TRBV12-4 with TRBJ2-3, with 8 positions matching TRBD1. V lost 2 bases and J lost 1; bases outside the gene matches: 5. The CDR3 consists of 16 residues. In nucleotides, the CDR3 is TGTGCCAGCAGTTTACCCAGGGGGCATGGCACAGATACGCAGTATTTT. The encoded protein is CASSLPRGHGTDTQYF.

This clonotype was recorded many times. This sequence joins TRBV5-1 and TRBJ2-5, with TRBD2 matching over 8 bases. J gave up 1 base and V 0 bases, and 5 bases lay outside the gene matches. This CDR3 is 16 amino acids long. Germline V CDR1 and CDR2: SGHRS, YFSETQ. CDR3 residues: CASSLEVAGPQETQYF. In DNA form, the CDR3 reads TGCGCCAGCAGCTTGGAAGTAGCGGGGCCCCAAGAGACCCAGTACTTC.

This clonotype has at least ten counts. The junction departs from germline at one end; a sequencing error may be responsible. J is TRBJ2-5 and V is TRBV7-7; perhaps TRBD1 as D (6 bases). The CDR3 runs 13 residues. Germline CDR1 reads SSHAT; CDR2 reads FNYEAQ (reference sequence). The DNA for the CDR3 is TGTGCTAGCAGCCTCCGGACAGCGGAGACCCAGTACTTC. Its protein product is CASSLRTAETQYF.